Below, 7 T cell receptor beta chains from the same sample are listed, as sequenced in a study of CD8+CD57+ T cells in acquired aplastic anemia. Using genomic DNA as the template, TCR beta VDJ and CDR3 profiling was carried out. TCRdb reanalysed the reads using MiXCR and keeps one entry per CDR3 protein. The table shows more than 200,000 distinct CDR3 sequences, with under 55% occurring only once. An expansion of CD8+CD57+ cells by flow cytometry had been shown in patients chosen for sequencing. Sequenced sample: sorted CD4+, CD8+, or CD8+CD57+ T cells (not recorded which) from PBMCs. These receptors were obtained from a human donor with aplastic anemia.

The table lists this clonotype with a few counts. The CDR3 loop reads CASSATGWAEAFF. The CDR3 nucleotides read TGTGCCAGCAGTGCGACAGGGTGGGCTGAAGCTTTCTTT. This rearrangement joins TRBV6-1 to TRBJ1-1; TRBD1 agrees at 7 bases. Germline trimming cut 4 bases from V and 6 bases from J; bases unmatched to any gene: 5. The CDR3 totals 13 residues. The germline V gene has CDR1 MNHNS and CDR2 SASEGT.

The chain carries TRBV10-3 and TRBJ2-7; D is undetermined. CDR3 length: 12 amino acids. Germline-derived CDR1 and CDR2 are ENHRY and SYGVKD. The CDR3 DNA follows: TGTGCGGTTCGAGGCGGTTCCTACGAGCAGTACTTC. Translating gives CAVRGGSYEQYF.

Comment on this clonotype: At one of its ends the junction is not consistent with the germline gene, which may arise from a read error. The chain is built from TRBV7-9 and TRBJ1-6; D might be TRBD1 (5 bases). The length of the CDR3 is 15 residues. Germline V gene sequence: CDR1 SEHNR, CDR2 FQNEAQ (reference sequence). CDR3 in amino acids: CTSSSGGGWGSPLHF. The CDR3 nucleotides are TGTACCAGCAGCTCAGGCGGGGGATGGGGATCACCCCTCCACTTT.

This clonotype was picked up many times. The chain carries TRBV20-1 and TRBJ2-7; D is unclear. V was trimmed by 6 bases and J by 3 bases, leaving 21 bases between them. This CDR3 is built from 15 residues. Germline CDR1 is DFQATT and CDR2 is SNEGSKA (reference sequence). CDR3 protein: CSARTVDGQVYEQYF. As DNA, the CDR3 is TGCAGTGCGCGAACGGTAGACGGGCAGGTCTACGAGCAGTACTTC.

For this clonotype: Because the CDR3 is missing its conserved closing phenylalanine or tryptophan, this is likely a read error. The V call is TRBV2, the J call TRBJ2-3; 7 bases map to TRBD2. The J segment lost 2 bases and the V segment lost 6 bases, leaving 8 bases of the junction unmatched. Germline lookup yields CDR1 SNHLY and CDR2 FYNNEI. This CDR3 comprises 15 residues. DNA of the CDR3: TGTGCCAGCAGCGCCACGCGGGGGTACACAGATACGCAGTATTCT. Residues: CASSATRGYTDTQYS.

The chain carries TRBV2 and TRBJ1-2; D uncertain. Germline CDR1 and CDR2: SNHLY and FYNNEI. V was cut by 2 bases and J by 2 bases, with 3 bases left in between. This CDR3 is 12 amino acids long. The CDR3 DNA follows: TGTGCCAGCAGTGAACAGAACTATGGCTACACCTTC. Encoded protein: CASSEQNYGYTF.

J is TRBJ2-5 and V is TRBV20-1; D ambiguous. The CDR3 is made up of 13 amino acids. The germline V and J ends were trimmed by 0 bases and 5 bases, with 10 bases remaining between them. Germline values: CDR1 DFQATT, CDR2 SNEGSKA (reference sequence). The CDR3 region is CSARDLSLETQYF. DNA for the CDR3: TGCAGTGCTAGAGATCTCAGCCTGGAGACCCAGTACTTC.